These 22 T cell receptor beta chains came from one sample sequenced in a study of OX40 agonist ivuxolimab in advanced cancers. The table came from immunoSEQ multiplex PCR; TCRdb's copy has only in-frame clones and leaves some out. The sample contains about 58,000 clones, 70% to 80% of which appear only once. The material sequenced was CD4+ or CD8+ T cells sorted from blood, taken in a trial of the OX40 agonist ivuxolimab. The receptors derive from an adult with an advanced solid tumor such as melanoma, head and neck, liver or kidney cancer.

The chain uses TRBV10-3 and TRBJ1-2; maybe TRBD1 (5 bases). Germline V CDR1 and CDR2: ENHRY, SYGVKD. V lost 2 bases to trimming and J lost 8 bases, with 9 bases between them. CDR3 length: 12 residues. As DNA, the CDR3 is TGTGCCATCAGTGAGGCCGACAGCGGCTACACCTTC. This gives the protein CAISEADSGYTF.

This CDR3 reads CASGSPPSGRTNYEQYF. The CDR3 nucleotides read TGTGCCAGCGGGTCCCCCCCTAGCGGGAGGACAAACTACGAGCAGTACTTC. The chain recombines TRBV2 with TRBJ2-7, with 11 bases aligning to TRBD2. CDR1 and CDR2 (germline): SNHLY, FYNNEI. The CDR3 is made up of 17 amino acids. With 8 bases clipped from V and 3 bases from J, the junction kept 15 bases outside the gene matches.

This clone was picked up a small number of times. The rearrangement uses TRBV5-6 and TRBJ1-2; the D gene is possibly TRBD1 (5 bases). The length of the CDR3 is 15 residues. V lost 4 bases, J lost 4 bases, and 17 bases lay in between. Germline V gene lookup returns CDR1 SGHDT and CDR2 YYEEEE. CDR3 residues: CASSHRGAGSYGYTF. In DNA form, the CDR3 reads TGTGCCAGCAGCCACCGAGGGGCCGGCAGCTATGGCTACACCTTC.

This chain connects TRBV28 to TRBJ1-5; a weak D match, TRBD1 (5 bases). V dropped 6 bases and J dropped 6 bases, with 9 bases sitting between them. The CDR3 loop spans 12 amino acids. Germline V gene sequence: CDR1 MDHEN, CDR2 SYDVKM. The DNA for the CDR3 is TGTGCCAGCAGGCAGGGAACTCAGCCCCAGCATTTT. The encoded protein is CASRQGTQPQHF.

The chain employs TRBV2 and TRBJ2-3, with 8 bases lining up with TRBD2. Germline V CDR1 and CDR2: SNHLY, FYNNEI. The CDR3 extends over 16 amino acids. The J segment lost 1 base and the V segment lost 6 bases, leaving 9 bases of the junction unmatched. CDR3 sequence (DNA): TGTGCCAGCAGGAACGGACTAGCTGGTGGCACAGATACGCAGTATTTT. Its translation: CASRNGLAGGTDTQYF.

This clone was counted a single time. The gene calls are TRBV2 and TRBJ1-5; no firm D call. The CDR3 is 15 residues long. Between the trimmed V and J ends, which lost 4 bases and 1 base, there was a span of 11 bases. The V gene's germline CDR1 is SNHLY and CDR2 FYNNEI. Written as DNA, the CDR3 is TGTGCCAGCAGTGCGATCGGAGGGAGCAATCAGCCCCAGCATTTT. It is translated as CASSAIGGSNQPQHF.

The rearrangement uses TRBV5-1 and TRBJ2-3; D ambiguous. Trimming stripped 0 bases from V and 6 bases from J, with 11 bases between. Germline lookup yields CDR1 SGHRS and CDR2 YFSETQ. This CDR3 is built from 14 residues. The CDR3 region has the DNA TGCGCCAGCAGCTTGGGACAAGAGGCGGATACGCAGTATTTT. This encodes CASSLGQEADTQYF.

V usage is TRBV29-1 and J usage is TRBJ2-3; D is possibly TRBD2 (5 bases). Between the trimmed V and J ends, which lost 4 bases and 0 bases, there was a span of 14 bases. The CDR3 runs 15 residues. In germline, CDR1 is SQVTM, CDR2 ANQGSEA. The CDR3 spells CSVVLWAGSTDTQYF. The CDR3 nucleotides read TGCAGCGTTGTTTTATGGGCGGGCAGCACAGATACGCAGTATTTT.

V is TRBV29-1 and J is TRBJ2-3; possibly TRBD2 for D (5 bases). Germline CDR1 reads SQVTM; CDR2 reads ANQGSEA. V was trimmed by 4 bases and J by 4 bases, leaving 6 bases between them. The CDR3 has 11 residues. This chain's CDR3 is CSVVRADTQYF. CDR3 nucleotides: TGCAGCGTTGTGAGGGCAGATACGCAGTATTTT.

This clone was found once. The rearrangement links TRBV2 to TRBJ2-2; D unresolved. CDR3 length: 13 amino acids. Germline V gene lookup returns CDR1 SNHLY and CDR2 FYNNEI. Trimming left V 6 bases short and J 6 bases short, with 11 bases between. The CDR3 DNA is TGTGCCAGCAGGGCGACATTCCCCGGGGAGCTGTTTTTT. Translation gives CASRATFPGELFF.

The rearrangement uses TRBV18 and TRBJ1-4; D is possibly TRBD1 (6 bases). This CDR3 has 15 amino acids. Germline lookup yields CDR1 KGHSH and CDR2 LQKENI. Trimming took 5 bases from V and 8 from J, leaving 18 bases between them. The CDR3 coding sequence is TGTGCCAGCTCAAGCCCCCAGGGGCCCTGGGAAAAACTGTTTTTT. Protein sequence: CASSSPQGPWEKLFF.

The chain joins TRBV5-7 to TRBJ2-1; D not certain. TRBV5-7 counts as an open reading frame of uncertain function. The V end lost 4 bases, the J end lost 2 bases, and 16 bases lay between the germline ends. The CDR3 consists of 16 residues. CDR3 DNA sequence: TGTGCCAGCAGCCTCATGAATGAGCCGACCTACAATGAGCAGTTCTTC. Protein: CASSLMNEPTYNEQFF.

This clone has just one count. CDR3 coding DNA: TGTGCCATCAGTGAGTTTGCGTCAGGGCAGGACACTGAAGCTTTCTTT. Translating gives CAISEFASGQDTEAFF. The chain has TRBV10-3 and TRBJ1-1; TRBD1 might be the D (5 bases). The ends were cut back, 1 base at V and 3 bases at J, with 15 bases in the middle. The CDR3 is 16 residues long. Germline V gives CDR1 ENHRY, CDR2 SYGVKD.

The V and J genes are TRBV5-1 and TRBJ2-7; 13 bases are shared with TRBD2. CDR3 length: 15 residues. The V gene's germline CDR1 is SGHRS and CDR2 YFSETQ. Losses at the gene ends were 4 bases for V and 7 bases for J; bases not matched to a gene: 8. CDR3 region: CASSDGLAGVGEQYF. The CDR3, as DNA: TGCGCCAGCAGCGACGGACTAGCGGGGGTGGGGGAGCAGTACTTC.

In DNA form, the CDR3 reads TGTGCCAGCAGCTTGGACAGGGGAAATTCACCCCTCCACTTT. Translation gives CASSLDRGNSPLHF. This chain joins TRBV5-6 and TRBJ1-6; 7 positions agree with TRBD1. The CDR3 covers 14 residues. V was pared by 0 bases and J by 7 bases, with 1 base of the junction left unmatched. Germline CDR1 reads SGHDT; CDR2 reads YYEEEE.

This clone has a handful of counts. This rearrangement joins TRBV2 to TRBJ2-7; unclear D gene. Trimming pared 7 bases from V and 7 bases from J, leaving 11 bases between. Germline V CDR1 and CDR2: SNHLY, FYNNEI. The CDR3 consists of 11 residues. The CDR3: CASTTGWEQYF. The CDR3 coding sequence is TGTGCCAGCACCACTGGCTGGGAGCAGTACTTC. The full variable domain, its missing parts supplied by reference TRBV2 and TRBJ2-7, is EPEVTQTPSHQVTQMGQEVILRCVPISNHLYFYWYRQILGQKVEFLVSFYNNEISEKSEIFDDQFSVERPDGSNFTLKIRSTKLEDSAMYFCASTTGWEQYFGPGTRLTVT.

This clone was seen just once. The V and J genes are TRBV19 and TRBJ2-7; 10 bases match TRBD1. Germline CDR1 is LNHDA and CDR2 is SQIVND (reference sequence). Losses at the gene ends were 6 bases for V and 7 bases for J; bases not matched to a gene: 9. CDR3 size: 14 residues. In DNA, the CDR3 is TGTGCCAGTAGACCTCCGGGACAGGGGAGGGAGCAGTACTTC. As protein: CASRPPGQGREQYF.

This clone was observed a single time. The J gene is TRBJ2-1, the V gene TRBV10-3; D call uncertain. The V gene lost 0 bases and the J gene lost 7 bases, with 16 bases spanning the gap. CDR3 size: 16 residues. Germline values: CDR1 ENHRY, CDR2 SYGVKD. This CDR3 reads CAISESNSGSKNEQFF. As DNA, the CDR3 is TGTGCCATCAGTGAGTCGAATTCCGGCAGTAAGAATGAGCAGTTCTTC.

The gene calls are TRBV9 and TRBJ1-1; 9 bases match TRBD1. Germline V CDR1 and CDR2: SGDLS, YYNGEE. J lost 4 bases, V lost 0 bases, and 10 bases had no gene match. The CDR3 has 17 amino acids. This chain's CDR3 is CASSVEQGAAWGTEAFF. CDR3 nucleotide sequence: TGTGCCAGCAGCGTAGAACAGGGGGCCGCATGGGGCACTGAAGCTTTCTTT.

This clone was seen only a few times. The chain carries TRBV6-5 and TRBJ2-7; no reliable D call. Germline V CDR1 and CDR2: MNHEY, SVGAGI. V was shortened by 5 bases and J by 4 bases, with 9 bases between the two germline ends. The CDR3 runs 12 residues. The CDR3 region has the DNA TGTGCCAGCAGTACACCGGGTTACGAGCAGTACTTC. This gives the protein CASSTPGYEQYF.

V is TRBV4-2 and J is TRBJ2-3; 9 positions match TRBD1. The CDR3 extends over 16 amino acids. Germline V CDR1 and CDR2: LGHNA, YNFKEQ. Losses at the gene ends were 4 bases for V and 1 base for J; bases not matched to a gene: 6. CDR3 in amino acids: CASSPTRTGGTDTQYF. In DNA form, the CDR3 reads TGTGCCAGCAGCCCAACCAGGACAGGGGGCACAGATACGCAGTATTTT.

V gene TRBV4-1 combines with J gene TRBJ2-5; no reliable D call. Trimming pared 3 bases from V and 2 bases from J, leaving 7 bases between. CDR3 length: 13 residues. CDR1 and CDR2 (germline): MGHRA, YSYEKL. CDR3 in amino acids: CASSQALQETQYF. The DNA for the CDR3 is TGCGCCAGCAGCCAGGCACTACAAGAGACCCAGTACTTC.